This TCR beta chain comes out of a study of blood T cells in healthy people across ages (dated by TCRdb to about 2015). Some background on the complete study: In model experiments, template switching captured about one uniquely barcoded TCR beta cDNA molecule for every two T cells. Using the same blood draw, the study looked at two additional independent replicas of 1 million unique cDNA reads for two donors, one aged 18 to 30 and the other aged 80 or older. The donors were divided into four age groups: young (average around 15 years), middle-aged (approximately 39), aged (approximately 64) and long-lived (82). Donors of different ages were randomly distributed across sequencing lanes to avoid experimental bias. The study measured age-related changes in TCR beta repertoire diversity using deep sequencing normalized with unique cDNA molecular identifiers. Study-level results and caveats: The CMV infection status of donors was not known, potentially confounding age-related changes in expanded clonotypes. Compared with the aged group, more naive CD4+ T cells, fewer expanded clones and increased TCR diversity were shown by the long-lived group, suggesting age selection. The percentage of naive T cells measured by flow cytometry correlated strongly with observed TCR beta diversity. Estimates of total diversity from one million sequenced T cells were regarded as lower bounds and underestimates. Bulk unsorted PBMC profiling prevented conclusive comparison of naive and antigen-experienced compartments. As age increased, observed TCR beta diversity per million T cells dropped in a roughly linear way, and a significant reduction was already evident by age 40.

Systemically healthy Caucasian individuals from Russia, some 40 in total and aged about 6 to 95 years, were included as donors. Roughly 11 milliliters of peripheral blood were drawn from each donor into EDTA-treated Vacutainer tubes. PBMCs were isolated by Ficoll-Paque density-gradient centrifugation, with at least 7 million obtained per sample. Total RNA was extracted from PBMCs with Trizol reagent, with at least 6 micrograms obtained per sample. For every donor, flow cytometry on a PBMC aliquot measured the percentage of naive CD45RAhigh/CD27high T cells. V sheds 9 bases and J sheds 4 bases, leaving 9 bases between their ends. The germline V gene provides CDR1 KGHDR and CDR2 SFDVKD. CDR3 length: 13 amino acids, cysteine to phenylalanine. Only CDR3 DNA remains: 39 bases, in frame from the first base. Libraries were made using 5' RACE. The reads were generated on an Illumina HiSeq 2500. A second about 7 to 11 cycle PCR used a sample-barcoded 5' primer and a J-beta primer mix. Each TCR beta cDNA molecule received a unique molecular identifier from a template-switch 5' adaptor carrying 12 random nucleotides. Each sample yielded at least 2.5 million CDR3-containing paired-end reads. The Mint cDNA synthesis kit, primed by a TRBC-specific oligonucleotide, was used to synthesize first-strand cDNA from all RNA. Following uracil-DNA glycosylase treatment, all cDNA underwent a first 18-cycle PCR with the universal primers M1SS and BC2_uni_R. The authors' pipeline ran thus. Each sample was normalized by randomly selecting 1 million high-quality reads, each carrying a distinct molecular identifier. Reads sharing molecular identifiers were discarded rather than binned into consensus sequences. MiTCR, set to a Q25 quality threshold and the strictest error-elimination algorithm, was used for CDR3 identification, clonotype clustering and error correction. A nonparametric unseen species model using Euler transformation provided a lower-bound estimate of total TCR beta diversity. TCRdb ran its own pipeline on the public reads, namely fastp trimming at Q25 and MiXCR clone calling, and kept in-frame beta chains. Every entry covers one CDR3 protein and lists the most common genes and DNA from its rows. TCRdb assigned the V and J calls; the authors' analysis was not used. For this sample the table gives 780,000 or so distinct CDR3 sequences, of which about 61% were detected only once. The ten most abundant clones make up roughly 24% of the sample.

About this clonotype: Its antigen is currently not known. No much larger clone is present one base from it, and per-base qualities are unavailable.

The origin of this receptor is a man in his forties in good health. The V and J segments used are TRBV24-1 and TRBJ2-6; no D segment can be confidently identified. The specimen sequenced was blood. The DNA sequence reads TGTGCCACCGGAAGGCAGGGGGCCAACGTCCTGACTTTC. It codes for CATGRQGANVLTF.